This TCR beta chain was recovered during a study of cytomegalovirus exposure and HLA in healthy donors. The PCR ran on 60 Vbeta and 13 Jbeta primers. Clones were read by immunoSEQ multiplex PCR, and TCRdb kept only the in-frame ones, dropping some. Of more than 200,000 clones detected, roughly 80% appear once; the ten largest clones hold approximately 1.4%. With 2 bases removed from V and 0 bases from J, the gap between germline ends came to 13 bases. There are 17 residues in the CDR3. Per the germline V gene, CDR1 is MDHEN and CDR2 is SYDVKM. The chain couples TRBV28 to TRBJ2-2; D is possibly TRBD2 (5 bases). The sequenced material came from PBMCs. The sequence derives from a girl under 18 in good health and CMV-seronegative. CDR3 sequence (DNA): TGTGCCAGCAGTTTAAGACTAACCGGCACGAACACCGGGGAGCTGTTTTTT. Translation gives CASSLRLTGTNTGELFF.